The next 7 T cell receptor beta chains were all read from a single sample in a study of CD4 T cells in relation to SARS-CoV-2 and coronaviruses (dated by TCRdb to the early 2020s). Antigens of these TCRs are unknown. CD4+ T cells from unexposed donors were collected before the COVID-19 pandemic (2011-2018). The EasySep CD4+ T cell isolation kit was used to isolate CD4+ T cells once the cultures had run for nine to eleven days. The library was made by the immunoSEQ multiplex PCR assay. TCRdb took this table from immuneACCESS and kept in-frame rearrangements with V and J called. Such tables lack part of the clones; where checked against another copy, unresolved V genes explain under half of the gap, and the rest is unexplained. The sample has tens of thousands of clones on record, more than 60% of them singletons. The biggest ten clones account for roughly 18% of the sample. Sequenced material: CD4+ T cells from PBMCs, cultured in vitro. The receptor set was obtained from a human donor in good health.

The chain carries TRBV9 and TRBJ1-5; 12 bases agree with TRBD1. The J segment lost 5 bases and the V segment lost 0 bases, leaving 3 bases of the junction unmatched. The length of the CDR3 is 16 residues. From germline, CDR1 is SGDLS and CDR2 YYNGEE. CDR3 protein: CASSVGGQGADQPQHF. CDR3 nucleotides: TGTGCCAGCAGCGTAGGGGGACAGGGGGCTGATCAGCCCCAGCATTTT. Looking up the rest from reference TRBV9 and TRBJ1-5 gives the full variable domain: DSGVTQTPKHLITATGQRVTLRCSPRSGDLSVYWYQQSLDQGLQFLIQYYNGEERAKGNILERFSAQQFPDLHSELNLSSLELGDSALYFCASSVGGQGADQPQHFGDGTRLSIL.

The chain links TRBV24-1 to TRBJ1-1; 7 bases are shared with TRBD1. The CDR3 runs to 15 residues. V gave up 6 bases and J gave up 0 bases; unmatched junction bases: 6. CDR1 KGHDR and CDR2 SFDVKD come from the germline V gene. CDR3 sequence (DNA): TGTGCCACCAGTACGGGACAGACAATGAACACTGAAGCTTTCTTT. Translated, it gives CATSTGQTMNTEAFF.

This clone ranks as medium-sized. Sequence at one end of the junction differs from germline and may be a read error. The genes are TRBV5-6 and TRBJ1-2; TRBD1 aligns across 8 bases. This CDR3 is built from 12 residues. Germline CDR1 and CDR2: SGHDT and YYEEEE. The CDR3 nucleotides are TGTGCCAGCAGCTTTTCGGACAGGGCCAGTGGTTTC. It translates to CASSFSDRASGF.

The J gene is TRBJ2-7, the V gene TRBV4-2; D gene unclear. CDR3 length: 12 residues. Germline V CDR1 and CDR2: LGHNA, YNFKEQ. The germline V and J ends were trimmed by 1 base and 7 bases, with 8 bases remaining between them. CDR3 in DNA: TGTGCCAGCAGCCAAGTCCCAGGTGAGCAGTACTTC. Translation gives CASSQVPGEQYF.

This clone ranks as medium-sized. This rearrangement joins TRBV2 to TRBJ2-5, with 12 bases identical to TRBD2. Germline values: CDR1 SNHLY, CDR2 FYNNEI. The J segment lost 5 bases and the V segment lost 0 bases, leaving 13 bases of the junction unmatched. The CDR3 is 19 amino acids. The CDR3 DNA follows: TGTGCCAGCAGTGAAGCGATCCCAGGACTAGCGGGAATGAGGGAGACCCAGTACTTC. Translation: CASSEAIPGLAGMRETQYF.

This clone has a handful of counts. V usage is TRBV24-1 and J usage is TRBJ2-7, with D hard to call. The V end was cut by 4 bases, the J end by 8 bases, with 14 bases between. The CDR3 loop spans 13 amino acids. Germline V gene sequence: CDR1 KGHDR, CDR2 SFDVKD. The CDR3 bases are TGTGCCACCAGTGAAGAAACCTCTGGTAAGCAGTACTTC. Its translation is CATSEETSGKQYF.

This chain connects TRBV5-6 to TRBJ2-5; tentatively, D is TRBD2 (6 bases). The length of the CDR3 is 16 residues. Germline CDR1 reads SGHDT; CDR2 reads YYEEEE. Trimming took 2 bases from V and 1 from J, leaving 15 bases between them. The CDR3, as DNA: TGTGCCAGCAGCTTTGGGAGGAGACAGTCCCAAGAGACCCAGTACTTC. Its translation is CASSFGRRQSQETQYF.